This record looks at one T cell receptor (beta chain) sequence and its context. Its antigen remains unidentified. Evenly divided among several immunoSEQ plates was the genomic DNA of each subset. Around 32,000 T cell genomes, or 300 to 350 ng DNA, went into unsorted PBMC replicate PCRs. Sequencing was performed with immunoSEQ multiplex PCR; in TCRdb, only in-frame clones are kept and a portion is missing. The sample includes more than 400,000 clones, 81% of them seen just once. This CDR3 is built from 15 residues. Germline lookup yields CDR1 PRHDT and CDR2 FYEKMQ (reference sequence). Trimming took off 0 bases at V and 3 bases at J, with 12 bases between the two ends. These data are taken from a study of shared clonotypes between healthy human individuals. Regarding the study as a whole: An effect of sequencing depth on clonotype sharing among donors was expected.

The sample was PBMCs. The chain has TRBV13 and TRBJ2-7; D possibly corresponds to TRBD1 (5 bases). This clonotype originated in a woman in her forties in good health. Some clones in this sample may be carry-over from other donors' samples. The CDR3 DNA reads TGTGCCAGCAGCTTAGGTTGGACAAAAGGCTACGAGCAGTACTTC. Protein product: CASSLGWTKGYEQYF.